The present entry profiles one TCR beta chain with its context. From germline, CDR1 is SGHAT and CDR2 FQNNGV. The CDR3 covers 15 residues. Trimming removed 6 bases from V and 3 bases from J; junction bases left unmatched: 10. Authors' methods: It was from reference gene primer amplification that nucleated cell counts were estimated. Method: immunoSEQ multiplex PCR; TCRdb's copy keeps in-frame clones and lacks some. V and J calls and clone size come straight from that table; D and trimming were deduced from the DNA. The table records approximately 70,000 clones, around nine tenths of them present only once. The record originates from a study of blood T cell repertoires in COVID-19.

The sequenced material came from peripheral blood. The chain carries TRBV11-2 and TRBJ2-7; TRBD2 agrees at 8 bases. The source of this sequence is a human donor in a cohort sampled during active COVID-19. This CDR3 is CASRSTGGPLYEQYF. DNA of the CDR3: TGTGCCAGCAGATCGACGGGGGGGCCTCTCTACGAGCAGTACTTC.